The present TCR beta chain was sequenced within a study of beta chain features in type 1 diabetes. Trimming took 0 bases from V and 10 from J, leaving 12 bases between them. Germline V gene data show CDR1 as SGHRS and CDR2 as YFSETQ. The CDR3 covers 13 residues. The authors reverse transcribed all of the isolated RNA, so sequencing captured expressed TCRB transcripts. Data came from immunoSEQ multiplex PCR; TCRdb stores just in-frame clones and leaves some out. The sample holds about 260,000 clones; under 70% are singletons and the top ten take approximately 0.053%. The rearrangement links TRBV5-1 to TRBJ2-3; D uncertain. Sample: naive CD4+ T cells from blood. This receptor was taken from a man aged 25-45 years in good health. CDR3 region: CASSLGLQYAQYF. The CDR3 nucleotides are TGCGCCAGCAGCTTGGGACTCCAATATGCGCAGTATTTT.